The 14 T cell receptor beta chains below come from one sample, sequenced in a study of OX40 agonist ivuxolimab in advanced cancers. Only in-frame clones appear in the TCRdb table, and some are missing; sequencing was by immunoSEQ multiplex PCR. The repertoire holds about 79,000 clones, 90% seen once, with about 0.3% in the top ten. The specimen comprised CD4+ or CD8+ T cells sorted from blood, sampled in a trial of the OX40 agonist ivuxolimab. The source is an adult with an advanced solid tumor such as melanoma, head and neck, liver or kidney cancer.

V usage is TRBV7-8 and J usage is TRBJ2-2; D may be TRBD2 (7 bases). The CDR3 spans 14 residues. Per the germline V gene, CDR1 is SGHVS and CDR2 is FQNEAQ. V lost 3 bases and J 5 bases, leaving 10 bases between the germline ends. The CDR3 here is CASSLGGPTGELFF. Written as DNA, the CDR3 is TGTGCCAGCAGCTTGGGGGGGCCGACCGGGGAGCTGTTTTTT. Full variable domain (outside the CDR3, taken from reference TRBV7-8 and TRBJ2-2): GAGVSQSPRYKVAKRGQDVALRCDPISGHVSLFWYQQALGQGPEFLTYFQNEAQLDKSGLPSDRFFAERPEGSVSTLKIQRTQQEDSAVYLCASSLGGPTGELFFGEGSRLTVL.

The chain combines TRBV19 with TRBJ1-1, with TRBD1 matching 10 bases. With 6 bases clipped from V and 8 bases from J, the junction kept 9 bases outside the gene matches. CDR1 is LNHDA and CDR2 is SQIVND in the germline V gene (reference sequence). The CDR3 consists of 14 residues. CDR3 region: CASSPTGGVTEAFF. DNA for the CDR3: TGTGCCAGTAGCCCGACAGGGGGCGTGACCGAAGCTTTCTTT.

The chain joins TRBV11-1 to TRBJ2-1; D call uncertain. This CDR3 is 15 amino acids long. The germline CDR1 and CDR2 sequences are SGHAT and FQDESV (reference sequence). Trimming stripped 2 bases from V and 5 bases from J, with 13 bases between. CDR3 amino acids: CASSLNSLNNNEQFF. Written as DNA, the CDR3 is TGTGCCAGCAGCTTAAACAGTCTCAACAACAATGAGCAGTTCTTC.

This rearrangement joins TRBV4-2 to TRBJ2-2; TRBD2 aligns across 8 bases. Losses at the gene ends were 5 bases for V and 5 bases for J; bases not matched to a gene: 19. This CDR3 comprises 19 residues. Looked up from germline, CDR1 is LGHNA and CDR2 is YNFKEQ. CDR3: CASSGRGGLSGVSTGELFF. For the CDR3, the DNA is TGTGCCAGCAGCGGTCGGGGGGGCCTTAGCGGGGTGTCAACCGGGGAGCTGTTTTTT.

The rearrangement links TRBV2 to TRBJ2-3; 11 bases align to TRBD2. The V gene end was trimmed by 5 bases and the J gene end by 1 base; junction bases not matched to a gene: 2. The CDR3 runs 15 residues. The germline V gene encodes CDR1 SNHLY and CDR2 FYNNEI. This CDR3 reads CASSMGLAGTDTQYF. The CDR3 coding sequence is TGTGCCAGCAGTATGGGACTAGCGGGCACAGATACGCAGTATTTT.

This clone was observed a single time. The chain is built from TRBV18 and TRBJ2-1; TRBD2 agrees at 11 bases. Trimming at V came to 6 bases and at J to 4 bases, leaving 5 bases not matched to a gene. This CDR3 has 15 residues. CDR1 and CDR2 (germline): KGHSH, LQKENI. Here the CDR3 reads CASSGGTSGYNEQFF. Written as DNA, the CDR3 is TGTGCCAGCTCGGGGGGGACTAGCGGATACAATGAGCAGTTCTTC. The variable domain in full, completed from reference TRBV18 and TRBJ2-1, reads NAGVMQNPRHLVRRRGQEARLRCSPMKGHSHVYWYRQLPEEGLKFMVYLQKENIIDESGMPKERFSAEFPKEGPSILRIQQVVRGDSAAYFCASSGGTSGYNEQFFGPGTRLTVL.

This chain connects TRBV5-5 to TRBJ1-2; the D is unclear. Between the trimmed V and J ends, which lost 0 bases and 5 bases, there was a span of 14 bases. The CDR3 is 15 residues long. Germline CDR1 SGHKS, CDR2 YYEKEE (reference sequence). CDR3 nucleotide sequence: TGTGCCAGCAGCTTGGACAGTACAGTCGCGTATGGCTACACCTTC. Translating gives CASSLDSTVAYGYTF.

This clone turned up a few times. This rearrangement joins TRBV7-9 to TRBJ1-2; D unclear. From germline, CDR1 is SEHNR and CDR2 FQNEAQ (reference sequence). The CDR3 sequence is 11 residues long. V lost 5 bases and J lost 6, with 7 bases in between. The CDR3 sequence is CASSPKDGYTF. The CDR3 coding sequence is TGTGCCAGCAGCCCGAAGGATGGCTACACCTTC.

The V gene is TRBV6-1, the J gene TRBJ2-5; no firm D call. This CDR3 comprises 18 residues. The germline V gene encodes CDR1 MNHNS and CDR2 SASEGT. The V gene lost 1 base and the J gene lost 7 bases, with 25 bases spanning the gap. CDR3 in DNA: TGTGCCAGCAGTGAAGTTCCTGGAACTACCTTTCGGATAGGGACCCAGTACTTC. Translated: CASSEVPGTTFRIGTQYF.

The gene calls are TRBV9 and TRBJ2-7, with D possibly matching TRBD1 (6 bases). The V gene's germline CDR1 is SGDLS and CDR2 YYNGEE. There are 15 residues in the CDR3. V lost 3 bases, J lost 3 bases, and 16 bases lay in between. The CDR3 loop reads CASSGGAGANYEQYF. CDR3 nucleotides: TGTGCCAGCAGCGGTGGGGCAGGGGCGAACTACGAGCAGTACTTC.

This clone was detected a few times. The genes are TRBV1 and TRBJ1-5. TRBV1 has pseudogene status. CDR3 length equals 13 residues. The CDR3 sequence: CTSSQRVSQPQHF. For the CDR3, the DNA is TGCACCAGCAGCCAGAGGGTTTCCCAGCCCCAGCATTTT.

CDR3 in DNA: TGTGCCAGCAGCCATACAGGGAGCTATGGCTACACCTTC. Translated, it gives CASSHTGSYGYTF. This chain links TRBV11-2 with TRBJ1-2, with a weak D call TRBD1 (6 bases). The CDR3 runs to 13 residues. CDR1 SGHAT and CDR2 FQNNGV come from the germline V gene. V was cut by 5 bases and J by 4 bases, with 11 bases left in between.

The chain employs TRBV6-6 and TRBJ2-7; TRBD1 or TRBD2 may be the D gene (5 bases each). The CDR3 extends over 15 amino acids. Trimming took off 2 bases at V and 0 bases at J, with 11 bases between the two ends. Germline V gene sequence: CDR1 MNHNY, CDR2 SVGAGI (reference sequence). The CDR3 spells CASSYQGRNSYEQYV. The CDR3 DNA sequence: TGTGCCAGCAGTTACCAGGGACGGAACTCCTACGAGCAGTACGTC.

The rearrangement uses TRBV5-5 and TRBJ2-7; D not certain. Germline CDR1 is SGHKS and CDR2 is YYEKEE (reference sequence). The CDR3 spans 13 residues. Trimming left V 5 bases short and J 4 bases short, with 13 bases between. The CDR3 spells CASSWGLFYEQYV. The CDR3 DNA is TGTGCCAGCAGTTGGGGTCTTTTTTACGAGCAGTACGTC.